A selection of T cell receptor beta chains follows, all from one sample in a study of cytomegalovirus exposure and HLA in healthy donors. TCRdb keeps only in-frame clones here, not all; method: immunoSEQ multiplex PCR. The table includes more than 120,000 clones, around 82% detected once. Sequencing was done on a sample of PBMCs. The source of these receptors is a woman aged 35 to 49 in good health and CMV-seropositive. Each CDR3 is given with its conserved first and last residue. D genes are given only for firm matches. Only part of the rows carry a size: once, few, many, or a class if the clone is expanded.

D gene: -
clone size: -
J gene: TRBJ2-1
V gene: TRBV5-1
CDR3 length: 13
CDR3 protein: CASSFGVNNEQFF
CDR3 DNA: TGCGCCAGCAGCTTTGGAGTGAACAATGAGCAGTTCTTC

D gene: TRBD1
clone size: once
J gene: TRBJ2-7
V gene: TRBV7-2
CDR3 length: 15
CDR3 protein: CASSLDEDRGYEQYF
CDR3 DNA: TGTGCCAGCAGCTTAGACGAGGACAGGGGATACGAGCAGTACTTC

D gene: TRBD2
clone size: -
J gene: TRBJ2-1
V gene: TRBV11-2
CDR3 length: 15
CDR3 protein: CASSLGTSEYNEQFF
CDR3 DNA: TGTGCCAGCAGCTTAGGGACTAGCGAATACAATGAGCAGTTCTTC

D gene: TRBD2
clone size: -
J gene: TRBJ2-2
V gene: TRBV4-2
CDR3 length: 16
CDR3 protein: CASSQALAGGTGELFF
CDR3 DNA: TGTGCCAGCAGCCAGGCACTAGCGGGAGGCACCGGGGAGCTGTTTTTT

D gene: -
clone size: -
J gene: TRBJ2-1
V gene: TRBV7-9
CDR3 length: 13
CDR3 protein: CASSLRGYNEQFF
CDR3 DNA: TGTGCCAGCAGCTTAAGGGGCTACAATGAGCAGTTCTTC

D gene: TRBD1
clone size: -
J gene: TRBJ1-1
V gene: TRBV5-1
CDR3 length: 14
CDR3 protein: CASSSVPGTVEAFF
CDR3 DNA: TGCGCCAGCAGCTCCGTGCCCGGGACAGTTGAAGCTTTCTTT

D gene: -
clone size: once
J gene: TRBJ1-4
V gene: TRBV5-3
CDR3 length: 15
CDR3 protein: CARRKIQGGGEKLFF
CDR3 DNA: TGTGCCAGAAGAAAAATCCAGGGAGGTGGGGAAAAACTGTTTTTT

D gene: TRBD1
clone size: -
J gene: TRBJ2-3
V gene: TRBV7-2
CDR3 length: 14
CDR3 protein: CASSQDRGSDTQYF
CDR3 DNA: TGTGCCAGCAGCCAAGACAGGGGGTCAGATACGCAGTATTTT

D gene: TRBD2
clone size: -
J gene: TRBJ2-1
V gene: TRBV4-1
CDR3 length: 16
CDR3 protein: CASRALSGRTYNEQFF
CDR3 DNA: TGCGCCAGCAGGGCCCTTAGCGGGAGAACCTACAATGAGCAGTTCTTC

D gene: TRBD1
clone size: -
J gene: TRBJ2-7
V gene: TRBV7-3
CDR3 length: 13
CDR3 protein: CASSPGQGSEQYF
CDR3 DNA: TGTGCCAGCAGCCCCGGACAGGGTAGCGAGCAGTACTTC

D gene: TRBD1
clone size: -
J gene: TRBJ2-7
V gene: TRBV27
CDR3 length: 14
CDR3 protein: CASSYGQAHHEQYF
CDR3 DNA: TGCGCCAGCAGTTACGGACAGGCTCACCACGAGCAGTACTTC

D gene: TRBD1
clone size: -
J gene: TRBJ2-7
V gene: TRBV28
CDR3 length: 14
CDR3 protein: CASNPGQGTYEQYF
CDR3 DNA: TGTGCCAGCAATCCGGGACAGGGCACCTACGAGCAGTACTTC

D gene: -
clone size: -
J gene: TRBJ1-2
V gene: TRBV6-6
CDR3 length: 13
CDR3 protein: CASSYDSDYGYTF
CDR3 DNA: TGTGCCAGCAGTTACGACAGTGACTATGGCTACACCTTC

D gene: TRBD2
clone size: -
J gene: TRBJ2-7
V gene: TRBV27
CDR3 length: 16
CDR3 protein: CASSLSPLAGYYEQYF
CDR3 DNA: TGTGCCAGCAGTTTATCGCCACTAGCGGGATACTACGAGCAGTACTTC

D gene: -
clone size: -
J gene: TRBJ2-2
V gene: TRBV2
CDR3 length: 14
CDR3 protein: CASSFTGFPGELFF
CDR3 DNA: TGTGCCAGCAGTTTTACAGGGTTTCCCGGGGAGCTGTTTTTT

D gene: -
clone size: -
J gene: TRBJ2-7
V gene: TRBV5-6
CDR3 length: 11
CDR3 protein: CASSSSYEQYF
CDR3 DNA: TGTGCCAGCAGCTCTTCCTACGAGCAGTACTTC

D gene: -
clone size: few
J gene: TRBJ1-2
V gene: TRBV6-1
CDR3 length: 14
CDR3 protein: CASNRDSGLYGYTF
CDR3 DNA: TGTGCCAGCAACCGGGACTCGGGCCTCTATGGCTACACCTTC

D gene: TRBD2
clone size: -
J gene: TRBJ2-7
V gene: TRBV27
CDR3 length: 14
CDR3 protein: CASSLGTRAYEQYF
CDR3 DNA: TGTGCCAGCAGTTTGGGGACTAGGGCCTACGAGCAGTACTTC

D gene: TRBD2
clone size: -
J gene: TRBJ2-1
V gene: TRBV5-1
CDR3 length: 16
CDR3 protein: CASSLAGTRGNNEQFF
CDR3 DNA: TGCGCCAGCAGCTTGGCCGGGACTAGAGGGAACAATGAGCAGTTCTTC

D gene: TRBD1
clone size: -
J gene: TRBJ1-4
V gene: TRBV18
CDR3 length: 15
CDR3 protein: CASSPSDRVNEKLFF
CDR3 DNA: TGTGCCAGCTCACCATCTGACAGGGTAAATGAAAAACTGTTTTTT

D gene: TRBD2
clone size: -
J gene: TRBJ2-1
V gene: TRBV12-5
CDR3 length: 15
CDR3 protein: CASGTTSGRAFEQFF
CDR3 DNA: TGTGCTAGTGGCACAACTAGCGGGAGGGCCTTTGAGCAGTTCTTC

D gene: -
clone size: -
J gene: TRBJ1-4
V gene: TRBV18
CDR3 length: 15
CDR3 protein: CASSPPSDNNEKLFF
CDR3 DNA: TGTGCCAGCTCCCCTCCTTCGGACAATAATGAAAAACTGTTTTTT

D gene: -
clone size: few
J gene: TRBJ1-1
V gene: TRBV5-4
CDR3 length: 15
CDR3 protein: CASSYTGHGNTEAFF
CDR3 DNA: TGTGCCAGCAGCTATACGGGACACGGGAACACTGAAGCTTTCTTT

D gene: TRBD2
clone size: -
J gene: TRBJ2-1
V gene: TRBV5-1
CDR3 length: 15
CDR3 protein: CASSLVAGAYNEQFF
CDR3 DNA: TGCGCCAGCAGCTTGGTAGCGGGGGCCTACAATGAGCAGTTCTTC